The present TCR beta chain was sequenced within a study of shared clonotypes between healthy human individuals. The study, taken as a whole, reports: Clonotype sharing across four donors was observed for about 5.5% of naive CD4 clonotypes. The study sampled only blood, and tissue repertoires likely differ.

Remarks on this clone: The antigen remains unidentified.

Per germline, CDR1 LNHNV and CDR2 YYDKDF (reference sequence). The CDR3 is 11 residues long. Trimming pared 5 bases from V and 7 bases from J, leaving 6 bases between. Assay used: immunoSEQ multiplex PCR; TCRdb lists only in-frame clones, some missing. This sample has a few million clones, with approximately 93% found just once. Into CD45RA+ naive and CD45RA-negative memory subsets, the CD4+ cells were split. This TCR came from a man between 18 and 35 years old in good health. Some clones in this sample may be carry-over from other donors' samples. The rearrangement uses TRBV15 and TRBJ2-1; D gene uncertain. Material: naive CD4+ T cells from PBMCs. Subset reported: CD45RA+ positively selected. The CDR3 protein is CATSERNEQFF. The CDR3 coding sequence is TGTGCCACCAGCGAAAGAAATGAGCAGTTCTTC. The full variable domain, in which reference TRBV15 and TRBJ2-1 provide the parts outside the CDR3, is DAMVIQNPRYQVTQFGKPVTLSCSQTLNHNVMYWYQQKSSQAPKLLFHYYDKDFNNEADTPDNFQSRRPNTSFCFLDIRSPGLGDTAMYLCATSERNEQFFGPGTRLTVL.